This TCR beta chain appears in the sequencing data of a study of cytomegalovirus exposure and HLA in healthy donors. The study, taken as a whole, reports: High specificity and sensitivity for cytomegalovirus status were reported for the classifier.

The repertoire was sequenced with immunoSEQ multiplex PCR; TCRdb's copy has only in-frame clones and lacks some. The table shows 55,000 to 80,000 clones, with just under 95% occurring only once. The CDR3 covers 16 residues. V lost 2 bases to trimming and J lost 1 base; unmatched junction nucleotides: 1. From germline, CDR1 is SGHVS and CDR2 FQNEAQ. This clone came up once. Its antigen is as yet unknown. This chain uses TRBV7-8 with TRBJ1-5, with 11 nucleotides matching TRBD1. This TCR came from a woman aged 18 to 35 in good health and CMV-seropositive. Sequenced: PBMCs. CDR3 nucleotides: TGTGCCAGCAGCTTAAGGGACAGGGGGAGCAATCAGCCCCAGCATTTT. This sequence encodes CASSLRDRGSNQPQHF.